The 8 T cell receptor beta chains presented below share a single source sample, sequenced in a study of tumor-infiltrating lymphocytes in primary liver carcinoma. Germline DNA was also extracted, and blood RNA was taken from unsorted whole blood. Total RNA amounting to 500 ng was the source from which TCR beta cDNA was made with a constant-region primer. Slightly modified ARM-PCR with three nested multiplex PCR rounds yielded TCR beta libraries. The two initial PCR rounds, around 11 cycles each, used TRBV1-TRBV30 forward and C-beta reverse primers. TCRdb reprocessed the multiplex PCR reads via MiXCR and lists one record per CDR3 protein. The sample lists about 320,000 distinct CDR3 sequences, roughly two thirds occurring once. What was sequenced was peripheral blood. These receptor sequences come from a man aged 40-50 years with primary liver carcinoma and hepatitis B virus infection.

The chain has TRBV11-2 and TRBJ2-7; a possible D gene is TRBD2 (6 bases). CDR3 length: 15 amino acids. CDR1 is SGHAT and CDR2 is FQNNGV in the germline V gene. Trimming left V 2 bases short and J 13 bases short, with 24 bases between. The CDR3: CASSLRWTGENDHYF. The CDR3 DNA follows: TGTGCCAGCAGCTTACGATGGACGGGGGAAAACGATCACTACTTC. Combining the CDR3 with reference TRBV11-2 and TRBJ2-7 gives the whole variable domain EAGVAQSPRYKIIEKRQSVAFWCNPISGHATLYWYQQILGQGPKLLIQFQNNGVVDDSQLPKDRFSAERLKGVDSTLKIQPAKLEDSAVYLCASSLRWTGENDHYFGPGTRLTVT.

This rearrangement joins TRBV11-1 to TRBJ1-6, with TRBD1 identical over 10 bases. This CDR3 has 15 amino acids. V lost 10 bases to trimming and J lost 5 bases; unmatched junction nucleotides: 8. The germline V gene encodes CDR1 SGHAT and CDR2 FQDESV (reference sequence). In DNA form, the CDR3 reads TGTGCCAAAAGCATCGACAGGGGGCATAATTCACCCCTCCACTTT. Translated: CAKSIDRGHNSPLHF.

This clonotype occurred once. Relative to the germline gene, one junction end is altered; a read error may explain this. This sequence joins TRBV18 and TRBJ1-4, with D uncertain. The CDR3 has 13 amino acids. CDR1 KGHSH and CDR2 LQKENI come from the germline V gene. Here the CDR3 DNA reads TGTGCCAGCTCAGCGGCTGCGGATGAAAAACTGATTTTT. Translated: CASSAAADEKLIF. The variable domain in full, with the rest retrieved from reference TRBV18 and TRBJ1-4, is NAGVMQNPRHLVRRRGQEARLRCSPMKGHSHVYWYRQLPEEGLKFMVYLQKENIIDESGMPKERFSAEFPKEGPSILRIQQVVRGDSAAYFCASSAAADEKLIFGSGTQLSVL.

V gene TRBV11-2 combines with J gene TRBJ2-2, with D unclear. This CDR3 region has 15 residues. V was clipped by 5 bases and J by 7 bases, with 17 bases between them. CDR1 and CDR2 (germline): SGHAT, FQNNGV. In DNA form, the CDR3 reads TGTGCCAGCAGCCCTCGGCCTCAAAGCGACGGGGAGCTGTTTTTT. As protein: CASSPRPQSDGELFF. Full variable domain (rest looked up from reference TRBV11-2 and TRBJ2-2): EAGVAQSPRYKIIEKRQSVAFWCNPISGHATLYWYQQILGQGPKLLIQFQNNGVVDDSQLPKDRFSAERLKGVDSTLKIQPAKLEDSAVYLCASSPRPQSDGELFFGEGSRLTVL.

This chain connects TRBV15 to TRBJ1-5, with D unresolved. Germline loops: CDR1 LNHNV, CDR2 YYDKDF (reference sequence). V was shortened by 0 bases and J by 8 bases, with 11 bases between the two germline ends. This CDR3 contains 14 residues. The CDR3 region has the DNA TGTGCCACCAGCAGAGATAAGGGATTTGAGCCCCAGCATTTT. Protein sequence: CATSRDKGFEPQHF.

For this clonotype: An end of the junction does not agree with germline; a read error may underlie this. The V and J genes are TRBV11-2 and TRBJ2-2; D is perhaps TRBD2 (5 bases). CDR1 is SGHAT, CDR2 FQNNGV, per germline. The CDR3 sequence is 15 residues long. The CDR3 region is CASSLGSTNTGEPFF. The CDR3 nucleotides read TGTGCTAGCAGCTTAGGCTCGACGAACACCGGGGAGCCGTTTTTT.

This clonotype occurred many times. The rearrangement uses TRBV10-2 and TRBJ2-3, with D uncertain. Germline CDR1 is WSHSY and CDR2 is SAAADI. The CDR3 extends over 12 amino acids. V was shortened by 2 bases and J by 4 bases, with 4 bases between the two germline ends. In DNA form, the CDR3 reads TGCGCCAGCAGTGAGGTTTCAGATACGCAGTATTTT. It translates to CASSEVSDTQYF.

In its sample, this clonotype was seen once. Compared with germline, one end of the junction differs, possibly owing to a read error. The CDR3 region has the DNA TGTGCCAGCAGCGAAGAACGTGGTTCTGAAGCTTTCTTT. Its protein is CASSEERGSEAFF. The chain combines TRBV14 with TRBJ1-1; D remains ambiguous. The CDR3 contains 13 residues. In germline, CDR1 is SGHDN, CDR2 FVKESK.